This is a list of T cell receptor beta chains from one sample in a study of blood T cell repertoires in COVID-19. Some clones are missing from TCRdb's copy, which holds only in-frame ones; the method was immunoSEQ multiplex PCR. Here the sample spans 90,000 to 100,000 clones, approximately 84% being singletons. The sequencing sample was made of peripheral blood. All receptors come from an elderly woman with acute or convalescent COVID-19. The CDR3 runs from the conserved cysteine through the conserved F or W. D genes are given only for firm matches. The size of a clone is reported for some rows only, either as once, few or many, or as a class for expanded clones.

v_call	d_call	j_call	clone_size	cdr3_nt	cdr3_aa
TRBV24-1	.	TRBJ2-1	.	TGTGCCACCAGTGTCTCCGGGGGCTACAATGAGCAGTTCTTC	CATSVSGGYNEQFF
TRBV7-9	.	TRBJ2-5	.	TGTGCCAGCAGCTTAGGAGACTCCCAAGAGACCCAGTACTTC	CASSLGDSQETQYF
TRBV7-9	.	TRBJ1-1	.	TGTGCCAGCAGCATTTACATGAACACTGAAGCTTTCTTT	CASSIYMNTEAFF
TRBV7-2	TRBD1	TRBJ1-3	.	TGTGCCAGCAGCTTGATAGGGGACAGGTTCTCTGGAAACACCATATATTTT	CASSLIGDRFSGNTIYF
TRBV6-6	TRBD1	TRBJ2-7	.	TGTGCCAGCAGTTACGAGGGGACAGGGGTTTCCTACGAGCAGTACTTC	CASSYEGTGVSYEQYF
TRBV7-9	TRBD1	TRBJ2-1	.	TGTGCCAGCAGCTTATCGGGACAGGGGGCATACAATGAGCAGTTCTTC	CASSLSGQGAYNEQFF
TRBV4-1	TRBD1	TRBJ1-5	.	TGCGCCAGCAGCCAAGACCCGGGACAGGTACTCCAGCCCCAGCATTTT	CASSQDPGQVLQPQHF
TRBV11-2	TRBD1	TRBJ1-1	once	TGTGCCAGCAGCTTCCTCAGACAGGGGAGCACTGAAGCTTTCTTT	CASSFLRQGSTEAFF
TRBV5-1	TRBD1	TRBJ1-2	.	TGCGCCAGCTCCGGACAGGCCTCTAACTATGGCTACACCTTC	CASSGQASNYGYTF
TRBV3-1/TRBV3-2	.	TRBJ1-5	.	TGTGCCAGCAGCCAAGACACCTTAAGAGGTCAGCCCCAGCATTTT	CASSQDTLRGQPQHF
TRBV5-1	TRBD2	TRBJ2-1	.	TGCGCCAGCAGCTCCCAAGGGAGCGGGGACTACAATGAGCAGTTCTTC	CASSSQGSGDYNEQFF
TRBV19	.	TRBJ1-1	.	TGTGCCAGTAGCACTACACGAGGGAACACTGAAGCTTTCTTT	CASSTTRGNTEAFF
TRBV11-3	.	TRBJ2-5	.	TGTGCCAGCAGCTTAGGAGGAGGGGGCAGAGAGACCCAGTACTTC	CASSLGGGGRETQYF
TRBV24-1	TRBD1	TRBJ1-4	few	TGTGCCACCAGTGGAAGGGACAGGGGCCTGGCAACTAATGAAAAACTGTTTTTT	CATSGRDRGLATNEKLFF
TRBV3-1/TRBV3-2	.	TRBJ1-2	.	TGTGCCAGCAGGGAAACAGGGACGGGCTATGGCTACACCTTC	CASRETGTGYGYTF
TRBV28	.	TRBJ1-5	.	TGTGCCAGCACCTCCGAACACAATCAGCCCCAGCATTTT	CASTSEHNQPQHF
TRBV10-3	.	TRBJ2-2	.	TGTGCCACCCAGCCAGGGGGGTCGAACACCGGGGAGCTGTTTTTT	CATQPGGSNTGELFF
TRBV10-3	TRBD1	TRBJ2-5	.	TGTGCCATCAGTGAGTCCCCCACAGGGGAGAGGGTCCAAGAGACCCAGTACTTC	CAISESPTGERVQETQYF
TRBV28	TRBD1	TRBJ1-6	.	TGTGCCAGCATAGGAAACAGGGGAGCCTATTCACCCCTCCACTTT	CASIGNRGAYSPLHF
TRBV5-1	.	TRBJ2-2	.	TGCGCCAGCAGCTCTGGGGGGGCCCACTCCGGGGAGCTGTTTTTT	CASSSGGAHSGELFF
TRBV28	.	TRBJ2-3	.	TGTGCCAGCAGTACCTCGACTAGCACAGATACGCAGTATTTT	CASSTSTSTDTQYF
TRBV6-2/TRBV6-3	TRBD2	TRBJ2-1	.	TGTGCCAGCAGTTACAGCCCCGCGCGGGGGTTATACAATGAGCAGTTCTTC	CASSYSPARGLYNEQFF
TRBV10-3	TRBD1	TRBJ1-2	.	TGTGCCATCAGTGAGTCGGGACAGGGGCACTATGGCTACACCTTC	CAISESGQGHYGYTF
TRBV2	.	TRBJ2-2	.	TGTGCCAGCAGTGTTACAGGGAACACCGGGGAGCTGTTTTTT	CASSVTGNTGELFF
TRBV2	.	TRBJ2-7	.	TGTGCCACCGCAAAGGGGGTAGGTTTCTACGAGCAGTACTTC	CATAKGVGFYEQYF
TRBV2	TRBD1	TRBJ1-6	.	TGTGCCAGCAAAATCTCGGACAGGGGAAATTCACCCCTCCACTTT	CASKISDRGNSPLHF
TRBV19	.	TRBJ1-1	.	TGTGCCAGTATTTCGACAGGTAACACTGAAGCTTTCTTT	CASISTGNTEAFF
TRBV18	.	TRBJ1-1	.	TGTGCCAGCTCACCACCGAGGCTGGGACTGGATTTGAACACTGAAGCTTTCTTT	CASSPPRLGLDLNTEAFF
TRBV5-5	.	TRBJ1-2	.	TGTGCCAGCAGCTTCAGGGTCCAGGTGGGCTACACCTTC	CASSFRVQVGYTF
TRBV5-5	.	TRBJ1-6	.	TGTGCCAGCAGCTCCGGGGGGAATTCACCCCTCCACTTT	CASSSGGNSPLHF
TRBV7-2	TRBD2	TRBJ2-3	once	TGTGCCAGCAGCTTATGGGGACTAGCGGGGGGCCCGAGCACAGATACGCAGTATTTT	CASSLWGLAGGPSTDTQYF
TRBV7-3	.	TRBJ2-1	.	TGTGCCAGCAGCTTAGGCGGGGTTGGGGAGAATGAGCAGTTCTTC	CASSLGGVGENEQFF
TRBV19	TRBD1	TRBJ2-5	.	TGTGCCAGTAGTAGGACAGGTCAGGAGACCCAGTACTTC	CASSRTGQETQYF
TRBV24-1	.	TRBJ2-1	.	TGTGCCACCAGTGATTTGCAGACTGGGGCAAATGAGCAGTTCTTC	CATSDLQTGANEQFF
TRBV6-2/TRBV6-3	.	TRBJ1-2	.	TGTGCCAGCAGCGGGGAGCTCTATGGCTACACCTTC	CASSGELYGYTF
TRBV6-2/TRBV6-3	.	TRBJ2-6	.	TGTGCCAGCAGCCCACATGGCTCTGGGGCCAACGTCCTGACTTTC	CASSPHGSGANVLTF
TRBV3-1/TRBV3-2	TRBD1	TRBJ1-2	few	TGTGCCAGCAGCCAAGCCGGGACAGGGAATGGCTACACCTTC	CASSQAGTGNGYTF
TRBV28	TRBD2	TRBJ2-7	few	TGTGCCAGCAGTTTGCGGACTAGCGGGGGGGACTTC	CASSLRTSGGDF
TRBV7-8	TRBD1	TRBJ1-1	.	TGTGCCAGCAGCTTCTCCGGGACAGCGAACACTGAAGCTTTCTTT	CASSFSGTANTEAFF
TRBV20-1	.	TRBJ2-1	.	TGCAGTGCTAGTGCGTCGGGCAATGAGCAGTTCTTC	CSASASGNEQFF
TRBV18	TRBD1	TRBJ1-1	.	TGTGCCAGCTCTTGGGACAGTCGGAACACTGAAGCTTTCTTT	CASSWDSRNTEAFF
TRBV6-1	TRBD2	TRBJ2-4	.	TGTGCCAGCAGTGATTTTAGCGGGACTGACGGGAACATTCAGTACTTC	CASSDFSGTDGNIQYF
TRBV11-2	.	TRBJ1-4	.	TGTGCCAGCAGCTTAGAGGGCGGGAATAATGAAAAACTGTTTTTT	CASSLEGGNNEKLFF
TRBV3-1/TRBV3-2	.	TRBJ1-2	once	TGTGCCAGCAGCCAAGAAAGTAGCTGGGGCAGGGCCTCTTACTATGGCTACACCTTC	CASSQESSWGRASYYGYTF
TRBV7-9	TRBD1	TRBJ2-1	.	TGTGCCAGCAGCTTGACAGGGGGTCCCCCAAATGAGCAGTTCTTC	CASSLTGGPPNEQFF
TRBV27	.	TRBJ1-1	.	TGTGCCAGCAGTGTACGCGGGACGAACACTGAAGCTTTCTTT	CASSVRGTNTEAFF
TRBV5-4	.	TRBJ1-1	.	TGTGCCAGCAGTTCAAAAACAGGGATGAACACTGAAGCTTTCTTT	CASSSKTGMNTEAFF
TRBV28	TRBD1	TRBJ1-4	.	TGTGCCAGCAGTCCAGGGGGTGCAACTAATGAAAAACTGTTTTTT	CASSPGGATNEKLFF
TRBV18	.	TRBJ1-4	few	TGTGCCAGCTCCCCCGACAGGAAACGGACTAATGAAAAACTGTTTTTT	CASSPDRKRTNEKLFF
TRBV7-3	TRBD1	TRBJ2-1	.	TGTGCCAGCAGCTTATCTGGAGGGACAGGGGGCGCCTTTCAGCAGTTCTTC	CASSLSGGTGGAFQQFF
TRBV7-9	TRBD1	TRBJ2-2	.	TGTGCCAGCAGCCCCTCCTCAGGGACAGGGAATACCGGGGAGCTGTTTTTT	CASSPSSGTGNTGELFF
TRBV7-2	.	TRBJ1-2	.	TGTGCCAGCAGCTTGGGAGGGCAGGGGAACTATGGCTACACCTTC	CASSLGGQGNYGYTF
TRBV19	.	TRBJ2-1	.	TGTGCCAGTACTGCCCGGAGGGGGCAGAATGAGCAGTTCTTC	CASTARRGQNEQFF
TRBV5-1	.	TRBJ1-4	few	TGCGCCAGCAGCGAGAGGACAACTAATGAAAAACTGTTTTTT	CASSERTTNEKLFF
TRBV6-5	TRBD1	TRBJ2-7	.	TGTGCCAGCCTTATGGGGGACAGAGGCTCCTACGAGCAGTACTTC	CASLMGDRGSYEQYF
TRBV5-4	.	TRBJ2-7	.	TGTGCCAGCAGTCGCTATCTCGAATCCTACGAGCAGTACTTC	CASSRYLESYEQYF
TRBV10-2	.	TRBJ1-5	.	TGCGCCAGCAGGCCTGGGACACTGTATAGCAATCAGCCCCAGCATTTT	CASRPGTLYSNQPQHF